The 3 T cell receptor beta chains below were found in one sample sequenced in a study of identical twins (TCRdb year 2016). Receptor libraries were prepared by 5' RACE. For sequencing, an Illumina HiSeq 2000 was employed. TCRdb took the public reads, trimmed them with fastp at Q25, ran MiXCR for clone calling and kept in-frame beta chains. Duplicate CDR3 protein sequences are folded into a single record with the most common DNA and genes. Here the sample has under 1 million distinct CDR3 sequences; about 12% occur a single time. The ten largest clonotypes hold 1.5% to 2% of the sample. The sample was also reused in another study, on yellow fever vaccine responses in identical twins.

The sequencing input was PBMCs. The receptors shown here come from a woman aged 18-30 years in good health.

In its sample, this clonotype was seen a few times. The genes are TRBV2 and TRBJ1-2, with a tentative D call TRBD1 (6 bases). The CDR3 is made up of 13 amino acids. V was cut by 8 bases and J by 6 bases, with 16 bases left in between. CDR1 is SNHLY, CDR2 FYNNEI, per germline. CDR3 DNA: TGTGCCAGCGTCAGGGGCAGTGACAATGGCTACACCTTC. Translation: CASVRGSDNGYTF.

This clonotype was recorded a few times. The CDR3 is CASSQWEGGETQYF. The CDR3 DNA is TGTGCCAGCAGCCAATGGGAGGGCGGGGAGACCCAGTACTTC. The genes are TRBV3-1 and TRBJ2-5; 7 bases are a match to TRBD2. Per the germline V gene, CDR1 is LGHDT and CDR2 is YNNKEL (reference sequence). V lost 2 bases, J lost 5 bases, and 5 bases stayed unmatched. The CDR3 has 14 amino acids.

The chain uses TRBV20-1 and TRBJ2-5; D gene ambiguous. The germline V gene has CDR1 DFQATT and CDR2 SNEGSKA (reference sequence). CDR3 length: 16 residues. V gave up 4 bases and J gave up 1 base, with 19 bases separating them. CDR3 residues: CSANGVKRAPQETQYF. In DNA, the CDR3 is TGCAGTGCTAATGGGGTCAAACGCGCCCCCCAAGAGACCCAGTACTTC.